Each of the 24 T cell receptor beta chains below was sequenced from the same sample in a study of human T cells and chemical hapten exposure. Via MiXCR, TCRdb re-called the RACE reads, giving one row per CDR3 protein. Counted here are about 380,000 distinct CDR3 sequences, 4% to 6% occurring once; the ten biggest clones make up approximately 2.8%. Stated time point: pre-sensitization, week 0. Noted treatment: therapeutic diphenylcyclopropenone sensitization with weekly scalp DPC. The sample here was whole blood, taken in connection with sensitization to the hapten diphenylcyclopropenone (DPC). The origin of the receptors is a woman aged 50 to 65 with alopecia areata. Some clones in this sample may be carry-over from other donors' samples.

This CDR3 is CSARGTGGMGYEQYF. CDR3 coding DNA: TGCAGTGCTAGGGGCACAGGGGGCATGGGCTACGAGCAGTACTTC. The chain employs TRBV20-1 and TRBJ2-7, with 9 bases that match TRBD1. Per the germline V gene, CDR1 is DFQATT and CDR2 is SNEGSKA (reference sequence). The length of the CDR3 is 15 residues. The V segment lost 3 bases and the J segment 3 bases; nucleotides outside the gene matches: 9.

This clonotype was seen repeatedly, ten times or more. The V gene is TRBV20-1, the J gene TRBJ2-5; D remains unclear. V lost 6 bases and J 1 base, leaving 12 bases between the germline ends. The CDR3 length is 13 residues. Looked up from germline, CDR1 is DFQATT and CDR2 is SNEGSKA (reference sequence). The CDR3 here is CSAILIAQETQYF. The CDR3 region has the DNA TGCAGTGCCATACTTATCGCCCAAGAGACCCAGTACTTC.

This clonotype was found many times. The chain uses TRBV12-3 or TRBV12-4 and TRBJ2-3; D may be TRBD1 (5 bases). This CDR3 is 14 amino acids long. The germline V and J ends were trimmed by 6 bases and 4 bases, with 14 bases remaining between them. The CDR3 loop reads CASSLRAAADTQYF. CDR3 nucleotide sequence: TGTGCCAGCAGCCTCAGGGCTGCGGCAGATACGCAGTATTTT.

The J gene is TRBJ2-1, the V gene TRBV2; no clear D. The CDR3 covers 15 residues. CDR1 SNHLY and CDR2 FYNNEI come from the germline V gene. The ends were cut back, 7 bases at V and 5 bases at J, with 18 bases in the middle. CDR3 residues: CASKVFSHPNNEQFF. The CDR3 nucleotides are TGTGCCAGCAAGGTCTTTAGCCACCCCAACAATGAGCAGTTCTTC. Variable domain in full (rest from reference TRBV2 and TRBJ2-1): EPEVTQTPSHQVTQMGQEVILRCVPISNHLYFYWYRQILGQKVEFLVSFYNNEISEKSEIFDDQFSVERPDGSNFTLKIRSTKLEDSAMYFCASKVFSHPNNEQFFGPGTRLTVL.

This clonotype was counted a few times. V is TRBV29-1 and J is TRBJ1-2; 8 nucleotides match TRBD1. The V gene end was trimmed by 4 bases and the J gene end by 8 bases; junction bases not matched to a gene: 6. The CDR3 runs to 12 residues. Germline V gene data show CDR1 as SQVTM and CDR2 as ANQGSEA. CDR3 DNA sequence: TGCAGCGTTGCGGACAGGGTTAAAGGCTACACCTTC. This gives the protein CSVADRVKGYTF.

This clonotype was seen ten or more times. The chain employs TRBV2 and TRBJ2-1, with 7 bases lining up with TRBD2. Germline V gene data show CDR1 as SNHLY and CDR2 as FYNNEI. V shed 2 bases, J shed 8 bases, and the junction held 6 bases outside the gene matches. This CDR3 spans 14 amino acids. CDR3 DNA sequence: TGTGCCAGCAGTGAAACGGGAGGCAACGATGAGCAGTTCTTC. Its protein product is CASSETGGNDEQFF.

The V and J genes are TRBV2 and TRBJ1-1, with 8 nucleotides matching TRBD1. The germline gives CDR1 SNHLY, CDR2 FYNNEI. CDR3 size: 16 residues. Trimming took 6 bases from V and 2 from J; bases not matched to a gene: 11. CDR3 residues: CASSLDREQLNTEAFF. The CDR3 DNA is TGTGCCAGCAGCCTGGACAGGGAACAACTTAACACTGAAGCTTTCTTT.

The V gene is TRBV6-1, the J gene TRBJ2-3; D possibly matches TRBD1 or TRBD2 (5 bases each). Germline V CDR1 and CDR2: MNHNS, SASEGT. V was trimmed by 11 bases and J by 4 bases, leaving 16 bases between them. This CDR3 is built from 13 residues. The CDR3 sequence is CASLRRGADTQYF. CDR3 nucleotides: TGTGCCTCCCTCCGCCGGGGCGCAGATACGCAGTATTTT.

This clonotype was counted only a few times. This chain links TRBV24-1 with TRBJ2-1, with D possibly TRBD2 on 6 matching bases. Trimming took 3 bases from V and 6 from J, leaving 14 bases between them. The CDR3 extends over 15 amino acids. CDR1 is KGHDR and CDR2 is SFDVKD in the germline V gene. The CDR3 reads CATSDLREPPNEQFF. For the CDR3, the DNA is TGTGCCACCAGTGATCTCCGGGAGCCCCCCAATGAGCAGTTCTTC.

There are many counts of this clonotype. CDR3 amino acids: CASTGGIPDTQYF. CDR3 DNA sequence: TGTGCCAGCACAGGAGGGATCCCAGATACGCAGTATTTT. The chain uses TRBV6-2 or TRBV6-3 and TRBJ2-3, with D tentatively TRBD2 (6 bases). Germline loops: CDR1 MNHEY, CDR2 SVGEGT. The CDR3 extends over 13 amino acids. Trimming stripped 7 bases from V and 4 bases from J, with 12 bases between.

Ten or more counts support this clonotype. The chain employs TRBV30 and TRBJ2-6; 9 nucleotides line up with TRBD2. Germline V gives CDR1 GTSNPN, CDR2 SVGIG (reference sequence). This CDR3 contains 18 residues. Germline trimming cut 2 bases from V and 0 bases from J; bases unmatched to any gene: 8. CDR3: CAWSSPAGGPSGANVLTF. The DNA of the CDR3 is TGTGCCTGGAGTTCCCCAGCGGGAGGTCCCTCTGGGGCCAACGTCCTGACTTTC. Based on the CDR3 plus reference TRBV30 and TRBJ2-6, the full variable domain is SQTIHQWPATLVQPVGSPLSLECTVEGTSNPNLYWYRQAAGRGLQLLFYSVGIGQISSEVPQNLSASRPQDRQFILSSKKLLLSDSGFYLCAWSSPAGGPSGANVLTFGAGSRLTVL.

This clonotype was seen repeatedly, ten times or more. The CDR3 DNA reads TGTGCCATCCGTAGCTCCGATACGCAGTATTTT. This gives the protein CAIRSSDTQYF. This rearrangement joins TRBV10-3 to TRBJ2-3; D remains ambiguous. Germline-derived CDR1 and CDR2 are ENHRY and SYGVKD. V was shortened by 8 bases and J by 6 bases, with 9 bases between the two germline ends. This CDR3 is built from 11 residues.

In its sample, this clonotype was seen a few times. The rearrangement links TRBV7-2 to TRBJ1-5, with no clear D. The germline CDR1 and CDR2 sequences are SGHTA and FQGNSA. V lost 5 bases to trimming and J lost 1 base, with 12 bases between them. The CDR3 has 15 residues. The CDR3 nucleotides read TGTGCCAGCAGCGCAGGACCGCTGAGCAATCAGCCCCAGCATTTT. Encoded protein: CASSAGPLSNQPQHF.

This clonotype showed up many times. This rearrangement joins TRBV24-1 to TRBJ1-1; tentative D call: TRBD1 (6 bases). This CDR3 has 14 residues. With 5 bases removed from V and 0 bases from J, the gap between germline ends came to 9 bases. Germline values: CDR1 KGHDR, CDR2 SFDVKD. CDR3 nucleotides: TGTGCCACCAGTGGCCAGGGGATGAACACTGAAGCTTTCTTT. Amino acids: CATSGQGMNTEAFF.

This clonotype was detected many times. CDR3 region: CASSLGFNQPQHF. The CDR3 DNA is TGTGCCAGCAGCTTAGGCTTCAATCAGCCCCAGCATTTT. J is TRBJ1-5 and V is TRBV7-9; D call uncertain. The V gene lost 1 base and the J gene lost 3 bases, with 4 bases spanning the gap. CDR1 and CDR2 (germline): SEHNR, FQNEAQ (reference sequence). This CDR3 has 13 residues. The variable domain in full, with the rest retrieved from reference TRBV7-9 and TRBJ1-5, is DTGVSQNPRHKITKRGQNVTFRCDPISEHNRLYWYRQTLGQGPEFLTYFQNEAQLEKSRLLSDRFSAERPKGSFSTLEIQRTEQGDSAMYLCASSLGFNQPQHFGDGTRLSIL.

This clonotype was detected only a few times. The chain uses TRBV7-2 and TRBJ1-1; D unclear. Trimming left V 5 bases short and J 6 bases short, with 19 bases between. Germline CDR1 SGHTA, CDR2 FQGNSA. CDR3 length equals 15 residues. DNA for the CDR3: TGTGCCAGCAGCACTTTTCGACGGGGAAACTCTGAAGCTTTCTTT. This encodes CASSTFRRGNSEAFF. The full variable domain, with the rest looked up from reference TRBV7-2 and TRBJ1-1, is GAGVSQSPSNKVTEKGKDVELRCDPISGHTALYWYRQSLGQGLEFLIYFQGNSAPDKSGLPSDRFSAERTGGSVSTLTIQRTQQEDSAVYLCASSTFRRGNSEAFFGQGTRLTVV.

Written as DNA, the CDR3 is TGCGCCAGCAGCACCACTAGCGGGGGGGGCACAGATACGCAGTATTTT. It translates to CASSTTSGGGTDTQYF. The chain is built from TRBV5-1 and TRBJ2-3, with TRBD2 matching 13 bases. The length of the CDR3 is 16 residues. The germline CDR1 and CDR2 sequences are SGHRS and YFSETQ. V gave up 4 bases and J gave up 1 base; unmatched junction bases: 3.

This clonotype has a count of ten or more. V gene TRBV7-2 combines with J gene TRBJ2-3; 7 bases are shared with TRBD2. V dropped 3 bases and J dropped 0; count of bases not matched to a gene: 3. Looked up from germline, CDR1 is SGHTA and CDR2 is FQGNSA. The CDR3 consists of 15 residues. For the CDR3, the DNA is TGTGCCAGCAGCTTCGCTAGCGGTAGCACAGATACGCAGTATTTT. This encodes CASSFASGSTDTQYF.

This clonotype appeared a single time. This chain connects TRBV2 to TRBJ2-3, with TRBD1 matching 9 bases. The CDR3 runs 16 residues. Unmatched junction bases numbered 10, after V lost 5 bases and J lost 4 bases. Germline loops: CDR1 SNHLY, CDR2 FYNNEI. The CDR3 loop reads CASSFSPTGGADTQYF. The DNA of the CDR3 is TGTGCCAGCAGTTTTTCCCCGACAGGGGGGGCAGATACGCAGTATTTT.

This clonotype appeared many times. This rearrangement joins TRBV6-6 to TRBJ2-3, with D unresolved. This CDR3 is built from 10 residues. Germline CDR1 and CDR2: MNHNY and SVGAGI (reference sequence). V lost 11 bases to trimming and J lost 0 bases, with 3 bases between them. CDR3 loop: CAYSTDTQYF. The CDR3 DNA reads as TGTGCCTACAGCACAGATACGCAGTATTTT.

There are a few counts of this clonotype. The gene calls are TRBV29-1 and TRBJ2-3; D not resolved. The V end was cut by 6 bases, the J end by 1 base, with 11 bases between. The germline CDR1 and CDR2 sequences are SQVTM and ANQGSEA. This CDR3 contains 13 residues. The CDR3 reads CSVGQVGTDTQYF. The CDR3 DNA is TGCAGCGTGGGTCAGGTGGGCACAGATACGCAGTATTTT.

This chain joins TRBV29-1 and TRBJ1-1; TRBD1 matches at 8 bases. CDR3 size: 14 residues. Trimming at V came to 4 bases and at J to 0 bases, leaving 4 bases not matched to a gene. Germline values: CDR1 SQVTM, CDR2 ANQGSEA. CDR3 bases: TGCAGCGTTGCGAAGGACAGGGTGAACACTGAAGCTTTCTTT. Translating it yields CSVAKDRVNTEAFF.

This clonotype was counted ten times or more. This chain connects TRBV5-1 to TRBJ1-2; D gene unclear. V was shortened by 0 bases and J by 4 bases, with 10 bases between the two germline ends. The CDR3 totals 14 residues. Germline CDR1 reads SGHRS; CDR2 reads YFSETQ. Here the CDR3 DNA reads TGCGCCAGCAGCTTGGGGACGGACGTCTATGGCTACACCTTC. Protein: CASSLGTDVYGYTF.

This clonotype was seen a handful of times. The chain carries TRBV29-1 and TRBJ2-2; a possible D gene is TRBD1 (5 bases). Germline V lookup: CDR1 SQVTM, CDR2 ANQGSEA. The CDR3 loop spans 13 amino acids. Trimming removed 5 bases at V and 1 base at J, with 8 bases between. For the CDR3, the DNA is TGCAGCGTTATTGGACAGAACACCGGGGAGCTGTTTTTT. Translation gives CSVIGQNTGELFF.